Listed here are 29 T cell receptor beta chains from one sample, sequenced in a study of blood T cell repertoires in COVID-19. TCRdb's copy holds only in-frame clones and misses some; the assay was immunoSEQ multiplex PCR. The sample contains some 190,000 clones, roughly 88% of which appear only once. The sequencing input was peripheral blood. These receptors originate from a man younger than 30 with active or convalescent COVID-19.

This clone was seen just once. J is TRBJ2-7 and V is TRBV28; 10 positions agree with TRBD1. Unmatched junction bases numbered 11, after V lost 5 bases and J lost 7 bases. Germline loops: CDR1 MDHEN, CDR2 SYDVKM. The CDR3 has 15 residues. The CDR3 spells CASSGLRGTGEEQYF. The CDR3, as DNA: TGTGCCAGCAGTGGGTTGCGTGGGACAGGGGAGGAGCAGTACTTC.

This clone was observed once. The chain has TRBV29-1 and TRBJ2-7; perhaps TRBD2 as D (5 bases). V gave up 5 bases and J gave up 3 bases, with 17 bases separating them. Germline CDR1 SQVTM, CDR2 ANQGSEA. This CDR3 spans 14 amino acids. DNA for the CDR3: TGCAGCGTTCCTAGCCGTCACAGCGACTACGAGCAGTACTTC. It encodes CSVPSRHSDYEQYF.

V usage is TRBV5-6 and J usage is TRBJ2-2, with 9 bases aligning to TRBD2. The V gene's germline CDR1 is SGHDT and CDR2 YYEEEE. This CDR3 spans 15 amino acids. The V segment lost 4 bases and the J segment 5 bases; nucleotides outside the gene matches: 6. The CDR3 nucleotides are TGTGCCAGCAGCACGAGCGGGAGGAGAACCGGGGAGCTGTTTTTT. Residues: CASSTSGRRTGELFF.

The V and J genes are TRBV9 and TRBJ1-1; 8 nucleotides align to TRBD1. V lost 0 bases and J lost 0; bases outside the gene matches: 4. The CDR3 loop spans 16 amino acids. The germline gives CDR1 SGDLS, CDR2 YYNGEE. The CDR3 spells CASSVVVGQVNTEAFF. DNA for the CDR3: TGTGCCAGCAGCGTAGTGGTGGGACAGGTGAACACTGAAGCTTTCTTT.

This chain links TRBV27 with TRBJ2-7, with 7 bases that match TRBD2. The CDR3 is made up of 14 amino acids. Germline lookup yields CDR1 MNHEY and CDR2 SMNVEV (reference sequence). V gave up 6 bases and J gave up 0 bases; unmatched junction bases: 5. The CDR3 sequence is CASSIAGGSYEQYF. CDR3 nucleotides: TGTGCCAGCAGCATAGCGGGCGGCTCCTACGAGCAGTACTTC.

This clone was counted only a few times. CDR3 sequence reads: CASTERRTPDRYYGYTF. The CDR3 nucleotides read TGTGCCAGCACCGAACGAAGGACACCTGATAGATACTATGGCTACACCTTC. The chain carries TRBV2 and TRBJ1-2, with a tentative D call TRBD1 (5 bases). From germline, CDR1 is SNHLY and CDR2 FYNNEI. The CDR3 extends over 17 amino acids. V shed 7 bases and J shed 3 bases, with 24 bases lying between them.

The chain carries TRBV15 and TRBJ1-1, with D possibly matching TRBD1 (5 bases). V shed 1 base and J shed 5 bases, with 11 bases lying between them. The V gene's germline CDR1 is LNHNV and CDR2 YYDKDF (reference sequence). The CDR3 covers 14 residues. The CDR3 nucleotides read TGTGCCACCAGCAGAGGGGGCGCGGAAACTGAAGCTTTCTTT. Its translation: CATSRGGAETEAFF. The whole variable domain, remainder taken from reference TRBV15 and TRBJ1-1, is DAMVIQNPRYQVTQFGKPVTLSCSQTLNHNVMYWYQQKSSQAPKLLFHYYDKDFNNEADTPDNFQSRRPNTSFCFLDIRSPGLGDTAMYLCATSRGGAETEAFFGQGTRLTVV.

The rearrangement uses TRBV5-5 and TRBJ2-7; no definite D call. The CDR3 covers 14 residues. The V gene lost 1 base and the J gene lost 4 bases, with 12 bases spanning the gap. Per germline, CDR1 SGHKS and CDR2 YYEKEE (reference sequence). The CDR3 DNA reads as TGTGCCAGCAGCTTGTCCCTAGGCGTATACGAGCAGTACTTC. This translates into CASSLSLGVYEQYF.

The chain has TRBV29-1 and TRBJ2-5, with TRBD2 as a possible D gene (6 bases). Germline CDR1 SQVTM, CDR2 ANQGSEA. CDR3 size: 15 residues. The V gene lost 5 bases and the J gene lost 4 bases, with 20 bases spanning the gap. The CDR3 loop is CSVRTRSGPGETQYF. CDR3 DNA: TGCAGCGTTCGAACTCGTAGCGGCCCCGGAGAGACCCAGTACTTC.

The V gene is TRBV13, the J gene TRBJ2-7; 7 bases fit TRBD2. The CDR3 totals 14 residues. The J segment lost 2 bases and the V segment lost 5 bases, leaving 6 bases of the junction unmatched. The V gene's germline CDR1 is PRHDT and CDR2 FYEKMQ (reference sequence). CDR3 in DNA: TGTGCCAGCAGCACAGGACTAGTCCCCTACGAGCAGTACTTC. Protein sequence: CASSTGLVPYEQYF.

The CDR3: CASSLARGTGEMNTEAFF. The CDR3 region has the DNA TGTGCCAGCAGCTTAGCCAGAGGGACAGGAGAGATGAACACTGAAGCTTTCTTT. The gene calls are TRBV7-8 and TRBJ1-1, with 8 bases fitting TRBD1. The ends lost 0 bases at V and 0 bases at J; junction bases unmatched: 9. Per the germline V gene, CDR1 is SGHVS and CDR2 is FQNEAQ. This CDR3 has 18 residues. Variable domain in full (rest from reference TRBV7-8 and TRBJ1-1): GAGVSQSPRYKVAKRGQDVALRCDPISGHVSLFWYQQALGQGPEFLTYFQNEAQLDKSGLPSDRFFAERPEGSVSTLKIQRTQQEDSAVYLCASSLARGTGEMNTEAFFGQGTRLTVV.

J is TRBJ2-3 and V is TRBV13, with unresolved D. Deletions cut 3 bases from V and 2 bases from J, with 9 bases between. Germline V gene sequence: CDR1 PRHDT, CDR2 FYEKMQ (reference sequence). The CDR3 is made up of 14 amino acids. CDR3 DNA sequence: TGTGCCAGCAGCTTGTCACAGCTCACAGATACGCAGTATTTT. Protein sequence: CASSLSQLTDTQYF. Full variable domain (outside the CDR3, taken from reference TRBV13 and TRBJ2-3): AAGVIQSPRHLIKEKRETATLKCYPIPRHDTVYWYQQGPGQDPQFLISFYEKMQSDKGSIPDRFSAQQFSDYHSELNMSSLELGDSALYFCASSLSQLTDTQYFGPGTRLTVL.

This clone was found once. The V and J genes are TRBV10-2 and TRBJ2-1, with 7 positions matching TRBD2. Trimming took 6 bases from V and 3 from J; bases not matched to a gene: 2. The CDR3 has 13 amino acids. Per the germline V gene, CDR1 is WSHSY and CDR2 is SAAADI. CDR3 bases: TGCGCCAGCAGGTGGGACTACTACAATGAGCAGTTCTTC. Amino acid sequence: CASRWDYYNEQFF.

This clone was recorded once. The rearrangement links TRBV28 to TRBJ1-3; D is perhaps TRBD1 (5 bases). V was pared by 1 base and J by 0 bases, with 10 bases between. This CDR3 contains 16 residues. The germline gives CDR1 MDHEN, CDR2 SYDVKM. CDR3: CASSLSYQGSGNTIYF. The CDR3 DNA follows: TGTGCCAGCAGTTTATCGTACCAGGGCTCTGGAAACACCATATATTTT.

CDR3 region: CASSEGREETQYF. In DNA, the CDR3 is TGTGCCAGCAGTGAAGGCAGGGAAGAGACCCAGTACTTC. V is TRBV2 and J is TRBJ2-5; weak D call: TRBD1 (5 bases). The CDR3 spans 13 residues. V lost 1 base, J lost 3 bases, and 6 bases lay in between. CDR1 and CDR2 (germline): SNHLY, FYNNEI.

This clone occurred once. This chain joins TRBV6-2 or TRBV6-3 and TRBJ2-7, with 8 positions matching TRBD1. The CDR3 totals 15 residues. With V trimmed by 6 bases and J by 5 bases, 12 bases remained unmatched. The germline gives CDR1 MNHEY, CDR2 SVGEGT. CDR3 amino acids: CASSRTTGVFNEQYF. The CDR3 nucleotides read TGTGCCAGCAGCCGAACGACAGGGGTCTTCAACGAGCAGTACTTC.

The genes are TRBV24-1 and TRBJ1-5; D is uncertain. The length of the CDR3 is 12 residues. Trimming shortened V by 4 bases and J by 7 bases, and 7 bases separated the two germline ends. Germline lookup yields CDR1 KGHDR and CDR2 SFDVKD. This CDR3 is CATSDGVQPQHF. The DNA for the CDR3 is TGTGCCACCAGTGACGGGGTGCAGCCCCAGCATTTT.

The genes are TRBV7-8 and TRBJ2-1; possible D gene TRBD1, 6 bases. Germline V gene lookup returns CDR1 SGHVS and CDR2 FQNEAQ. The CDR3 has 15 amino acids. Trimming removed 5 bases from V and 0 bases from J, with 11 bases in between. The CDR3: CASSLTGSSYNEQFF. For the CDR3, the DNA is TGTGCCAGCAGCCTTACAGGGAGCTCCTACAATGAGCAGTTCTTC. The full variable domain, its missing parts supplied by reference TRBV7-8 and TRBJ2-1, is GAGVSQSPRYKVAKRGQDVALRCDPISGHVSLFWYQQALGQGPEFLTYFQNEAQLDKSGLPSDRFFAERPEGSVSTLKIQRTQQEDSAVYLCASSLTGSSYNEQFFGPGTRLTVL.

This chain connects TRBV7-9 to TRBJ2-1; D gene unclear. V lost 0 bases to trimming and J lost 8 bases, with 5 bases between them. CDR1 is SEHNR and CDR2 is FQNEAQ in the germline V gene (reference sequence). The CDR3 is 12 amino acids. The CDR3 nucleotides are TGTGCCAGCAGCTTAGCCTCCGATGAGCAGTTCTTC. It yields the protein CASSLASDEQFF.

The chain uses TRBV19 and TRBJ1-5, with D tentatively TRBD1 (6 bases). This CDR3 is 16 amino acids long. The V gene's germline CDR1 is LNHDA and CDR2 SQIVND (reference sequence). The V and J ends lost 2 bases and 0 bases respectively, with 11 bases between them. CDR3 region: CASSIIRGTSNQPQHF. The CDR3 DNA sequence: TGTGCCAGTAGTATAATTAGGGGGACTAGCAATCAGCCCCAGCATTTT.

DNA of the CDR3: TGTGCCAGCTCACCGGATACCGGGACAGGGGTCGAGCAGTACTTC. Protein product: CASSPDTGTGVEQYF. The J gene is TRBJ2-7, the V gene TRBV18; 10 bases are a match to TRBD1. V trimming: 3 bases; J trimming: 6 bases; junction bases outside the gene matches: 8. CDR1 is KGHSH, CDR2 LQKENI, per germline. This CDR3 contains 15 residues. Full variable domain (outside the CDR3, taken from reference TRBV18 and TRBJ2-7): NAGVMQNPRHLVRRRGQEARLRCSPMKGHSHVYWYRQLPEEGLKFMVYLQKENIIDESGMPKERFSAEFPKEGPSILRIQQVVRGDSAAYFCASSPDTGTGVEQYFGPGTRLTVT.

This clone was observed a single time. This rearrangement joins TRBV2 to TRBJ1-1; D uncertain. CDR1 and CDR2 from the germline V gene are SNHLY and FYNNEI. The CDR3 length is 14 residues. The V gene lost 4 bases and the J gene lost 8 bases, with 17 bases spanning the gap. CDR3 nucleotides: TGTGCCAGCAGTGCCGCCCATGGAGGGATCGAAGCTTTCTTT. This translates into CASSAAHGGIEAFF.

The chain employs TRBV7-9 and TRBJ1-1; D is undetermined. The germline CDR1 and CDR2 sequences are SEHNR and FQNEAQ (reference sequence). V dropped 7 bases and J dropped 2 bases, with 17 bases sitting between them. This CDR3 is 15 amino acids long. The CDR3 DNA is TGTGCCAGCACCCTAAGAGGGAGAACTAACACTGAAGCTTTCTTT. The encoded protein is CASTLRGRTNTEAFF.

The chain employs TRBV6-1 and TRBJ1-1; 10 positions agree with TRBD1. The CDR3 loop spans 17 amino acids. Unmatched junction bases numbered 9, after V lost 0 bases and J lost 5 bases. Germline V gene sequence: CDR1 MNHNS, CDR2 SASEGT. The CDR3 nucleotides are TGTGCCAGCAGTGAAGCGCCAGGAGACAGGGGGCGGACTGAAGCTTTCTTT. Translation gives CASSEAPGDRGRTEAFF.

This rearrangement joins TRBV27 to TRBJ1-5; TRBD1 aligns across 9 bases. CDR1 and CDR2 (germline): MNHEY, SMNVEV (reference sequence). This CDR3 comprises 15 residues. V trimming: 7 bases; J trimming: 5 bases; junction bases outside the gene matches: 9. The CDR3 protein is CASNSGTGPDQPQHF. The CDR3 nucleotides read TGTGCCAGCAACTCCGGGACAGGGCCAGATCAGCCCCAGCATTTT.

V gene TRBV24-1 combines with J gene TRBJ2-3; D remains ambiguous. CDR3 length: 13 residues. Trimming shortened V by 4 bases and J by 3 bases, and 7 bases separated the two germline ends. Germline CDR1 reads KGHDR; CDR2 reads SFDVKD. The CDR3 coding sequence is TGTGCCACCAGTGAGGGCCGTACAGATACGCAGTATTTT. Translating gives CATSEGRTDTQYF.

This clone was observed a single time. This rearrangement joins TRBV28 to TRBJ2-6; 12 nucleotides line up with TRBD1. The V segment lost 5 bases and the J segment 3 bases; nucleotides outside the gene matches: 20. The CDR3 has 22 amino acids. The V gene's germline CDR1 is MDHEN and CDR2 SYDVKM. The CDR3 DNA reads as TGTGCCAGCAGTCCCGACGACTTCCTCCGGGACAGGGGGCGCGTTGGGGCCAACGTCCTGACTTTC. Its translation: CASSPDDFLRDRGRVGANVLTF.

Comment on this clone: Additional DNA sequences in this sample encode the identical CDR3. The V gene is TRBV9, the J gene TRBJ2-1, with 7 bases identical to TRBD2. From germline, CDR1 is SGDLS and CDR2 YYNGEE. V lost 0 bases to trimming and J lost 5 bases; unmatched junction nucleotides: 2. This CDR3 region has 14 residues. The CDR3 reads CASSVGGRDNEQFF. The CDR3 region has the DNA TGTGCCAGCAGCGTAGGTGGGAGGGACAATGAGCAGTTCTTC.

J is TRBJ1-5 and V is TRBV18, with D tentatively TRBD1 (6 bases). Germline loops: CDR1 KGHSH, CDR2 LQKENI. Deletions cut 4 bases from V and 2 bases from J, with 9 bases between. CDR3 size: 14 residues. The CDR3 DNA sequence: TGTGCCAGCTCACAACAGGGAGGCAATCAGCCCCAGCATTTT. This gives the protein CASSQQGGNQPQHF.